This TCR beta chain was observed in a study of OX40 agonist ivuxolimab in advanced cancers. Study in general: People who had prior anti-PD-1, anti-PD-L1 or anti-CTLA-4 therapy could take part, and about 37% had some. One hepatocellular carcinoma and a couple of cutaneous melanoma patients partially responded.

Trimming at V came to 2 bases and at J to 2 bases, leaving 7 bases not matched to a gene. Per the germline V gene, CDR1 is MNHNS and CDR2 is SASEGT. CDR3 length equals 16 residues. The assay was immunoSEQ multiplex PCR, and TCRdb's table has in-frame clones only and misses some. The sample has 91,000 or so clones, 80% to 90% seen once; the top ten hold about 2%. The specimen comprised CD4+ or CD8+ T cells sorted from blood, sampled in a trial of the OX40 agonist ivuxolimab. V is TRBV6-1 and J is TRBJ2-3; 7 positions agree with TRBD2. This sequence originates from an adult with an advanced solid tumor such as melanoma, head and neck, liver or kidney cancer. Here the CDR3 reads CASSEPQRDATDTQYF. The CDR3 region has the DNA TGTGCCAGCAGTGAACCTCAGCGGGACGCCACAGATACGCAGTATTTT.